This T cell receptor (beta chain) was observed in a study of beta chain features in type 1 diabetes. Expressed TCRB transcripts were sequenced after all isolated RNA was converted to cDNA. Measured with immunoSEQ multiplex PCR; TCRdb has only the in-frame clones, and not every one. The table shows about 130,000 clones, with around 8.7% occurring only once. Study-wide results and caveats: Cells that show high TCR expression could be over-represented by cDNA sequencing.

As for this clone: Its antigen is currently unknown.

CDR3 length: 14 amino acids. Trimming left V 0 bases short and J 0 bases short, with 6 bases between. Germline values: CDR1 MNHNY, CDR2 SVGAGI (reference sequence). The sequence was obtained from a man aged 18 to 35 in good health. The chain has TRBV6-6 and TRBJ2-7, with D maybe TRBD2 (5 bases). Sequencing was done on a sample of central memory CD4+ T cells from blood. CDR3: CASSYSGSSYEQYF. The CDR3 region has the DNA TGTGCCAGCAGTTACTCAGGGAGCTCCTACGAGCAGTACTTC.